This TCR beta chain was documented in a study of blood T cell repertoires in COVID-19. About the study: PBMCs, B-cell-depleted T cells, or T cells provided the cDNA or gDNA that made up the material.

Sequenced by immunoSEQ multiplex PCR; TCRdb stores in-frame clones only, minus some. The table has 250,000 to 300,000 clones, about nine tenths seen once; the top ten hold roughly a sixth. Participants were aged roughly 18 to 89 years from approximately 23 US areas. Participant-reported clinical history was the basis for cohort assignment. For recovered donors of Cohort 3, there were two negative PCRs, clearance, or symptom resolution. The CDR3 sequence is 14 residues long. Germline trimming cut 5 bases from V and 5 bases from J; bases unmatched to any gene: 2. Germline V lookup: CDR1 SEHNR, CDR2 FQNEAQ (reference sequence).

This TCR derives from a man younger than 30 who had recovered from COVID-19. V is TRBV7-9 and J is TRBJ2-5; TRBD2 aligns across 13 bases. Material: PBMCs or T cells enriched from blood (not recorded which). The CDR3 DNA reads TGTGCCAGCAGCCCGGGACTAGCGGGGGAGACCCAGTACTTC. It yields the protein CASSPGLAGETQYF.